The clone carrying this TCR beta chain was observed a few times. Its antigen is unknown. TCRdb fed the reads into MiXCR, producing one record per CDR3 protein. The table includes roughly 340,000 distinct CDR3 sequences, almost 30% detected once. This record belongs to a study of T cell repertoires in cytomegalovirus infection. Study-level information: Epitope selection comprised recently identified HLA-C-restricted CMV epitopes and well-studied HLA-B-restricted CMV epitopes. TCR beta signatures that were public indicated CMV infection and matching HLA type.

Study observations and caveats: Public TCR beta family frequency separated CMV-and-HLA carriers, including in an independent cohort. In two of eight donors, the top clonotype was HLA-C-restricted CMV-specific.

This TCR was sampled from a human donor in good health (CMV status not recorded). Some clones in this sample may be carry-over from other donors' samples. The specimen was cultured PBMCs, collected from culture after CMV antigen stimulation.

The CDR3, as DNA: TGTGCCAGCAGTCAAGCCCGGACAGACAATCAGCCCCAGCATTTT. It is translated as CASSQARTDNQPQHF. The rearrangement uses TRBV6-6 and TRBJ1-5; possible D gene TRBD1, 6 bases. Germline CDR1 reads MNHNY; CDR2 reads SVGAGI (reference sequence). V was trimmed by 5 bases and J by 3 bases, leaving 14 bases between them. The CDR3 runs to 15 residues.